This T cell receptor (beta chain) was recovered during a study of T cell responses to AZD1222 COVID-19 vaccine. General observations from the study: Mostly white British, mostly female donors; authors suggested clonal diversity may be underestimated. Regions 160-218 and 743-854 held dominance among vaccine-associated CD4 TCRs, which spanned spike. Targets within unmutated variant regions were reportedly found for nearly half of spike-specific TCRs.

About this clone itself: Its antigen remains unknown.

Clones were sequenced by immunoSEQ multiplex PCR, and TCRdb holds only the in-frame ones, with some missing. This table holds some 150,000 clones, 88% found once. The CDR3 is 14 residues long. Trimming stripped 4 bases from V and 0 bases from J, with 7 bases between. Germline CDR1 reads MGHDK; CDR2 reads SYGVNS. The TCR originated in an adult who received the AZD1222 COVID-19 vaccine. V and J are TRBV25-1 and TRBJ1-5; no firm D call. Here the sequenced sample was peripheral blood, taken 28 days after the second AZD1222 dose. The DNA of the CDR3 is TGTGCCAGCAGTGGTAGCCATAGCAATCAGCCCCAGCATTTT. Its translation: CASSGSHSNQPQHF.